These 10 T cell receptor beta chains were sequenced from one sample in a study of T-cell reconstitution after alpha-beta-depleted transplantation in children. For TCRbeta, the library was prepared with unique molecular identifiers. One entry per CDR3 protein results from TCRdb running MiXCR on the PCR reads. The sample shows more than 400,000 distinct CDR3 sequences, approximately 10% of them seen only once. The sequenced sample was PBMCs, mostly from graft donor cells, obtained 180 days after TCRalphabeta/CD19-depleted stem cell transplant. The receptors stem from a female patient between 2 and 15 years old who had a stem cell transplant for aplastic anemia, so the T cells may come from the graft donor.

The chain links TRBV24-1 to TRBJ1-1; weak D call: TRBD1 (6 bases). Per the germline V gene, CDR1 is KGHDR and CDR2 is SFDVKD. The CDR3 totals 15 residues. Trimming cost V 2 bases and J 2 bases, with 11 bases left between them. The CDR3: CATSDSTGRNTEAFF. As DNA, the CDR3 is TGTGCCACCAGTGATTCAACAGGGCGCAACACTGAAGCTTTCTTT.

The V and J genes are TRBV20-1 and TRBJ2-3, with a possible D match to TRBD2 (5 bases). V was pared by 3 bases and J by 0 bases, with 16 bases between. Germline assignment: CDR1 DFQATT and CDR2 SNEGSKA (reference sequence). There are 16 residues in the CDR3. CDR3: CSASKIDWTSTDTQYF. The CDR3 DNA sequence: TGCAGTGCTAGCAAAATTGATTGGACTAGCACAGATACGCAGTATTTT.

This clonotype has ten or more counts. This rearrangement joins TRBV28 to TRBJ2-6; D unresolved. The CDR3 spans 16 residues. Germline loops: CDR1 MDHEN, CDR2 SYDVKM. Trimming pared 2 bases from V and 0 bases from J, leaving 8 bases between. CDR3 sequence (DNA): TGTGCCAGCAGTTTAGGCCCGCTCTCTGGGGCCAACGTCCTGACTTTC. It yields the protein CASSLGPLSGANVLTF.

V usage is TRBV6-2 or TRBV6-3 and J usage is TRBJ1-1; TRBD1 agrees at 7 bases. The ends lost 7 bases at V and 7 bases at J; junction bases unmatched: 6. The germline V gene encodes CDR1 MNHEY and CDR2 SVGEGT. This CDR3 comprises 12 residues. CDR3 nucleotide sequence: TGTGCCAGCACCCCCGGGACAGATGAAGCTTTCTTT. This encodes CASTPGTDEAFF.

V usage is TRBV4-3 and J usage is TRBJ2-2, with TRBD2 identical over 7 bases. Trimming cost V 3 bases and J 7 bases; bases outside gene matches: 5. The CDR3 loop spans 14 amino acids. CDR1 and CDR2 from the germline V gene are LGHNA and YSLEER. The chain's CDR3 is CASSQAGVDGELFF. The CDR3 DNA reads as TGCGCCAGCAGCCAGGCGGGGGTGGACGGGGAGCTGTTTTTT.

This clonotype was observed a handful of times. This rearrangement joins TRBV7-9 to TRBJ2-5; 8 bases are shared with TRBD2. The CDR3 totals 14 residues. From germline, CDR1 is SEHNR and CDR2 FQNEAQ (reference sequence). J was trimmed by 4 bases and V by 4 bases; bases with no gene match: 5. CDR3 DNA: TGTGCCAGCAGCTCATTACGGGAGGGAGAGACCCAGTACTTC. This gives the protein CASSSLREGETQYF.

The J gene is TRBJ2-1, the V gene TRBV20-1; D gene ambiguous. Germline CDR1 DFQATT, CDR2 SNEGSKA (reference sequence). CDR3 size: 14 residues. Trimming cost V 0 bases and J 4 bases, with 10 bases left between them. The CDR3 reads CSARDQIPYNEQFF. As DNA, the CDR3 is TGCAGTGCTAGAGACCAAATACCATACAATGAGCAGTTCTTC.

This rearrangement joins TRBV21-1 to TRBJ2-5. TRBV21-1 is a pseudogene segment. The CDR3 extends over 14 amino acids. The CDR3 sequence is CASRPTRTQETQYF. The CDR3, as DNA: TGTGCCAGCAGGCCGACACGGACCCAAGAGACCCAGTACTTC.

This clonotype has only one observation. The junction departs from germline at one end; a sequencing error may be responsible. This chain joins TRBV11-2 and TRBJ2-3; 8 bases fit TRBD1. CDR1 SGHAT and CDR2 FQNNGV come from the germline V gene. The CDR3 sequence is 16 residues long. In nucleotides, the CDR3 is TGTACCAGCAGCCCAAGACAGGGGACCTTTCTGGATACGCAGTATTTT. Amino acids: CTSSPRQGTFLDTQYF.

This clonotype was counted a few times. The chain uses TRBV7-2 and TRBJ2-2, with D possibly being TRBD2 (5 bases). The CDR3 consists of 15 residues. Trimming pared 2 bases from V and 4 bases from J, leaving 11 bases between. The germline V gene encodes CDR1 SGHTA and CDR2 FQGNSA. CDR3 coding DNA: TGTGCCAGCAGCTTAACCGGACTTCCCACCGGGGAGCTGTTTTTT. Its translation is CASSLTGLPTGELFF.